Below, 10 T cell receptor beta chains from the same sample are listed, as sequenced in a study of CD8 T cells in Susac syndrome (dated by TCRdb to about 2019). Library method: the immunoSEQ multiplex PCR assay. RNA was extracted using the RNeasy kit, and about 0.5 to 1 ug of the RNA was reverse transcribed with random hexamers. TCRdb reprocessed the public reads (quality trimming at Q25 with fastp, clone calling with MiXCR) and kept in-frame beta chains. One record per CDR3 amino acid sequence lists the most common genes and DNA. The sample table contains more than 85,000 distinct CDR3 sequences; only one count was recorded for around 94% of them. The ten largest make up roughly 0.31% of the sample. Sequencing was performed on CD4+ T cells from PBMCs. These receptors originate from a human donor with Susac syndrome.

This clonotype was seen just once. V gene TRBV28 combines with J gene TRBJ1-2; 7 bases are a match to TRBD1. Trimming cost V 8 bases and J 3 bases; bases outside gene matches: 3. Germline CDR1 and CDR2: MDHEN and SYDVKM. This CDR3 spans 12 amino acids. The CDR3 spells CASRTGDYGYTF. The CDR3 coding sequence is TGTGCCAGCCGTACAGGGGACTATGGCTACACCTTC.

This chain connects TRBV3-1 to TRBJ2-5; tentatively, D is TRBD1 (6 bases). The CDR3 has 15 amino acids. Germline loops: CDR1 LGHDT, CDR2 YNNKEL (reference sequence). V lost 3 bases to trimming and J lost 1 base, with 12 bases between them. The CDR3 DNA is TGTGCCAGCAGCCAGTGGACAGCCTCCCAAGAGACCCAGTACTTC. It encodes CASSQWTASQETQYF.

The CDR3 DNA is TGTGCCTGGAGTCCAACAGCAGGCGAGCAGTACTTC. It yields the protein CAWSPTAGEQYF. The J gene is TRBJ2-7, the V gene TRBV30, with no clear D. Germline V CDR1 and CDR2: GTSNPN, SVGIG (reference sequence). The V end lost 2 bases, the J end lost 6 bases, and 11 bases lay between the germline ends. This CDR3 comprises 12 residues.

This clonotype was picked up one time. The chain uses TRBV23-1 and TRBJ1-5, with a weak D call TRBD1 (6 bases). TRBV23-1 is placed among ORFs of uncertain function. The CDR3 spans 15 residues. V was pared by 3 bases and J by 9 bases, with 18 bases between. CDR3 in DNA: TGCGCCAGCAGTCAGGCGGGGGCCCAGGGAGGGCCCCAGCATTTT. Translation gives CASSQAGAQGGPQHF.

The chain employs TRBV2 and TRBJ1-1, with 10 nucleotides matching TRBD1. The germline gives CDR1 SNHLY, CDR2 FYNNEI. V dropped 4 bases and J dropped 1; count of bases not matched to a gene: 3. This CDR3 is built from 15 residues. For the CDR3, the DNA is TGTGCCAGCAGTGCCAGACAGGGGGCGAACACTGAAGCTTTCTTT. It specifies CASSARQGANTEAFF.

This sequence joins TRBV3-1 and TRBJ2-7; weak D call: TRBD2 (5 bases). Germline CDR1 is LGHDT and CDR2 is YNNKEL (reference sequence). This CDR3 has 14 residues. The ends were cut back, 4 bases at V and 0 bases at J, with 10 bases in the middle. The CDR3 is CASSLPGISYEQYF. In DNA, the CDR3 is TGTGCCAGCAGCCTGCCCGGGATCTCCTACGAGCAGTACTTC.

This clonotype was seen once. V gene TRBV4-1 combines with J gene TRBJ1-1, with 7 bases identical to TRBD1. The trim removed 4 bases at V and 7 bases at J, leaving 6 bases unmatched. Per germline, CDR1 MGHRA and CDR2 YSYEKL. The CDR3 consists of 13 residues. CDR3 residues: CASSLSRDSEAFF. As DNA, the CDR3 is TGCGCCAGCAGCCTTAGCCGGGACAGTGAAGCTTTCTTT.

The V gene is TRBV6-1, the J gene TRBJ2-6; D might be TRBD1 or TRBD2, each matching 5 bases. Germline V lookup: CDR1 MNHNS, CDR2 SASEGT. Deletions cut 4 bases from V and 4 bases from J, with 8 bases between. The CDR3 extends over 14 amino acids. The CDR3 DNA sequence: TGTGCCAGCAGTGCCGGGGACGGGGCCAACGTCCTGACTTTC. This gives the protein CASSAGDGANVLTF.

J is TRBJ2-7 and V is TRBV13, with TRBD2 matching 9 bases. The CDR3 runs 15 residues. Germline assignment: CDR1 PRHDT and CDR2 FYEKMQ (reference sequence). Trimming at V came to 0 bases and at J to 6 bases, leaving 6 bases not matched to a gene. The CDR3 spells CASSLGRGGVSEQYF. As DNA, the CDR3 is TGTGCCAGCAGCTTAGGGCGGGGGGGCGTTTCCGAGCAGTACTTC.

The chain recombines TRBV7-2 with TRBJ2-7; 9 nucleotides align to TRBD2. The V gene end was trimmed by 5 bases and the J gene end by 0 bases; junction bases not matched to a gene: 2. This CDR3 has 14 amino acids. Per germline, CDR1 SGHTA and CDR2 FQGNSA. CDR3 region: CASSRSGSSYEQYF. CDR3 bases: TGTGCCAGCAGCCGTAGCGGGAGCTCCTACGAGCAGTACTTC. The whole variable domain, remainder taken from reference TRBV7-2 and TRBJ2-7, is GAGVSQSPSNKVTEKGKDVELRCDPISGHTALYWYRQSLGQGLEFLIYFQGNSAPDKSGLPSDRFSAERTGGSVSTLTIQRTQQEDSAVYLCASSRSGSSYEQYFGPGTRLTVT.